A selection of T cell receptor beta chains follows, all from one sample in a study of blood T cell repertoires in COVID-19. Clones were sequenced by immunoSEQ multiplex PCR, and TCRdb holds only the in-frame ones, with some missing. The sample holds roughly 220,000 clones, around 82% seen once. Sequencing was carried out using peripheral blood. The receptors here all came from a woman aged 60-75 years with acute or convalescent COVID-19. Each CDR3 is given with its conserved first and last residue. The order of the fields is clone size, J gene, D gene, V gene, CDR3 DNA, CDR3 protein. A D gene is named only where the DNA matches it firmly. Some rows have no size entry. The others give once, few or many, or a class for an expanded clone.

abundance: -; j_gene: TRBJ2-1; d_gene: TRBD1; v_gene: TRBV7-9; CDR3nt: TGTGCCAGCAGCCAAGGACAGGCTTATGAGCAGTTCTTC; CDR3aa: CASSQGQAYEQFF
abundance: -; j_gene: TRBJ2-1; d_gene: TRBD2; v_gene: TRBV28; CDR3nt: TGTGCCAGCAGTGGGACTAGCGGGGACCGGAATGAGCAGTTCTTC; CDR3aa: CASSGTSGDRNEQFF
abundance: -; j_gene: TRBJ2-7; d_gene: -; v_gene: TRBV4-2; CDR3nt: TGTGCCAGCAGCCCCCAAGGGGGGGGCTACGAGCAGTACTTC; CDR3aa: CASSPQGGGYEQYF
abundance: -; j_gene: TRBJ1-5; d_gene: TRBD1; v_gene: TRBV3-1/TRBV3-2; CDR3nt: TGTGCCAGCAGCCGCGGACAGGCCGATCAGCCCCAGCATTTT; CDR3aa: CASSRGQADQPQHF
abundance: -; j_gene: TRBJ2-2; d_gene: -; v_gene: TRBV11-3; CDR3nt: TGTGCCAGCAGCAAAGGACAGGGGGAGCTGTTTTTT; CDR3aa: CASSKGQGELFF
abundance: few; j_gene: TRBJ2-7; d_gene: -; v_gene: TRBV5-5; CDR3nt: TGTGCCAGCAGCTTGTATCCGGACTTATGGGCGGGAGAGCAGTACTTC; CDR3aa: CASSLYPDLWAGEQYF
abundance: -; j_gene: TRBJ1-2; d_gene: TRBD1; v_gene: TRBV5-1; CDR3nt: TGCGCCAGCAGCTTGGTTAGGCCAGGGGGGAACTATGGCTACACCTTC; CDR3aa: CASSLVRPGGNYGYTF
abundance: few; j_gene: TRBJ1-4; d_gene: -; v_gene: TRBV7-9; CDR3nt: TGTGCCAGCAGCTTGGACCTTCTGGGAGGAAAACTGTTTTTT; CDR3aa: CASSLDLLGGKLFF
abundance: -; j_gene: TRBJ2-5; d_gene: TRBD1; v_gene: TRBV7-2; CDR3nt: TGTGCCAGCAGCTTAGTAGGGACAGAGATAATTGAGACCCAGTACTTC; CDR3aa: CASSLVGTEIIETQYF
abundance: -; j_gene: TRBJ2-1; d_gene: TRBD2; v_gene: TRBV5-6; CDR3nt: TGTGCCAGCAGCTTGGGACTAGCGACTCAGTTCTTC; CDR3aa: CASSLGLATQFF
abundance: -; j_gene: TRBJ2-7; d_gene: -; v_gene: TRBV5-6; CDR3nt: TGTGCCAGCAGCTTTTCGTCCTACGAGCAGTACTTC; CDR3aa: CASSFSSYEQYF
abundance: -; j_gene: TRBJ1-1; d_gene: -; v_gene: TRBV28; CDR3nt: TGTGCCAGCAGTTTATCCCCGGGGTATCTGAACACTGAAGCTTTCTTT; CDR3aa: CASSLSPGYLNTEAFF
abundance: -; j_gene: TRBJ1-3; d_gene: -; v_gene: TRBV7-2; CDR3nt: TGTGCCAGCAGCTGGGGACTTGGAAACACCATATATTTT; CDR3aa: CASSWGLGNTIYF
abundance: -; j_gene: TRBJ1-2; d_gene: -; v_gene: TRBV9; CDR3nt: TGTGCCAGCAGCGTCGCCGACAGCAACTATGGCTACACCTTC; CDR3aa: CASSVADSNYGYTF
abundance: -; j_gene: TRBJ1-4; d_gene: -; v_gene: TRBV5-1; CDR3nt: TGCGCCAGCAGCTTGGGTAGGGGAAATGAAAAACTGTTTTTT; CDR3aa: CASSLGRGNEKLFF
abundance: -; j_gene: TRBJ1-6; d_gene: -; v_gene: TRBV30; CDR3nt: TGTGCCTGGAGTTCGGGACTAGGGAATTCACCCCTCCACTTT; CDR3aa: CAWSSGLGNSPLHF
abundance: -; j_gene: TRBJ1-2; d_gene: TRBD1; v_gene: TRBV5-4; CDR3nt: TGTGCCAGCAGCTCCGCACCCGGGACAGACTATGGCTACACCTTC; CDR3aa: CASSSAPGTDYGYTF
abundance: -; j_gene: TRBJ2-7; d_gene: TRBD2; v_gene: TRBV4-2; CDR3nt: TGTGCCAGCAGCCAAGAAGTTGGACTAGCGGGAAACTACGAGCAGTACTTC; CDR3aa: CASSQEVGLAGNYEQYF
abundance: -; j_gene: TRBJ1-1; d_gene: -; v_gene: TRBV6-5; CDR3nt: TGTGCCAGCAGTTCCGCCGGGACAGAAGCTTTCTTT; CDR3aa: CASSSAGTEAFF
abundance: -; j_gene: TRBJ1-1; d_gene: -; v_gene: TRBV5-1; CDR3nt: TGCGCCAGCAGCTTGGGAGGCAGGGCGAACACTGAAGCTTTCTTT; CDR3aa: CASSLGGRANTEAFF
abundance: -; j_gene: TRBJ1-2; d_gene: TRBD1; v_gene: TRBV4-1; CDR3nt: TGCGCCAGCAGCCCACTCCGGGACAGCTATGGCTACACCTTC; CDR3aa: CASSPLRDSYGYTF
abundance: -; j_gene: TRBJ2-3; d_gene: TRBD2; v_gene: TRBV7-9; CDR3nt: TGTGCCAGCAGCTTAACTAGCGGGGCCACAGATACGCAGTATTTT; CDR3aa: CASSLTSGATDTQYF
abundance: few; j_gene: TRBJ2-7; d_gene: -; v_gene: TRBV30; CDR3nt: TGTGCCTGGAGTAGGGACTCTATGATCTACGAGCAGTACTTC; CDR3aa: CAWSRDSMIYEQYF
abundance: -; j_gene: TRBJ1-6; d_gene: -; v_gene: TRBV5-1; CDR3nt: TGCGCCAGCAGCATCAGCTCCTATAATTCACCCCTCCACTTT; CDR3aa: CASSISSYNSPLHF
abundance: -; j_gene: TRBJ1-6; d_gene: -; v_gene: TRBV4-3; CDR3nt: TGCGCCAGCAGCCAAGGCGCAGGGACAATCCACTTT; CDR3aa: CASSQGAGTIHF
abundance: -; j_gene: TRBJ2-7; d_gene: -; v_gene: TRBV28; CDR3nt: TGTGCCAGCCGTACCCAGCTTGGCCTGGAGGACTTC; CDR3aa: CASRTQLGLEDF
abundance: -; j_gene: TRBJ2-7; d_gene: TRBD1; v_gene: TRBV12-3/TRBV12-4; CDR3nt: TGTGCCAGCAGTCGGGACAGGACCTACGAGCAGTACTTC; CDR3aa: CASSRDRTYEQYF
abundance: -; j_gene: TRBJ1-4; d_gene: -; v_gene: TRBV6-5; CDR3nt: TGTGCCAGCAGCCCCTCGGGGGTAATAAGGGAAAAACTGTTTTTT; CDR3aa: CASSPSGVIREKLFF
abundance: -; j_gene: TRBJ2-3; d_gene: -; v_gene: TRBV27; CDR3nt: TGTGCCAGCAGTTTTCAAGATACGCAGTATTTT; CDR3aa: CASSFQDTQYF
abundance: -; j_gene: TRBJ1-6; d_gene: -; v_gene: TRBV28; CDR3nt: TGTGCCAGCAGTTTATCGTCCCCTAATTCACCCCTCCACTTT; CDR3aa: CASSLSSPNSPLHF
abundance: -; j_gene: TRBJ2-3; d_gene: TRBD2; v_gene: TRBV2; CDR3nt: TGTGCCAGTATGAAGCGGGGGGGCTTAGATACGCAGTATTTT; CDR3aa: CASMKRGGLDTQYF
abundance: -; j_gene: TRBJ2-3; d_gene: TRBD2; v_gene: TRBV7-8; CDR3nt: TGTGCCAGCAGCTTTTTGCGGGGGGGCACAGATACGCAGTATTTT; CDR3aa: CASSFLRGGTDTQYF
abundance: -; j_gene: TRBJ2-1; d_gene: TRBD2; v_gene: TRBV5-1; CDR3nt: TGCGCCAGCAGCTCCGGACTAGCGGGGGCATCCTACAATGAGCAGTTCTTC; CDR3aa: CASSSGLAGASYNEQFF
abundance: -; j_gene: TRBJ2-1; d_gene: -; v_gene: TRBV6-1; CDR3nt: TGTGCCAGCAGCGAAGAACCGGCGGCACCGCAGTTCTTC; CDR3aa: CASSEEPAAPQFF
abundance: -; j_gene: TRBJ1-4; d_gene: TRBD1; v_gene: TRBV3-1/TRBV3-2; CDR3nt: TGTGCCAGCAGTAGTACACAGGGGAATGAAAAACTGTTTTTT; CDR3aa: CASSSTQGNEKLFF
abundance: -; j_gene: TRBJ1-6; d_gene: -; v_gene: TRBV10-1; CDR3nt: TGCGCCAATCCGAAGCGGTGGTGTAATTCACCCCTCCACTTT; CDR3aa: CANPKRWCNSPLHF
abundance: -; j_gene: TRBJ1-3; d_gene: -; v_gene: TRBV7-8; CDR3nt: TGTGCCAGCAGCTTACCCCCCACTGGAAACACCATATATTTT; CDR3aa: CASSLPPTGNTIYF
abundance: -; j_gene: TRBJ2-2; d_gene: -; v_gene: TRBV7-9; CDR3nt: TGTGCCAGCAGCTTAGGGGGACTCACATTTAACACCGGGGAGCTGTTTTTT; CDR3aa: CASSLGGLTFNTGELFF
abundance: few; j_gene: TRBJ1-2; d_gene: -; v_gene: TRBV20-1; CDR3nt: TGCAGTGCTAGTTCGAACAGTAACTATGGCTACACCTTC; CDR3aa: CSASSNSNYGYTF
abundance: -; j_gene: TRBJ1-6; d_gene: -; v_gene: TRBV9; CDR3nt: TGTGCCAGCAGCGTACAGGGAGGGTCAAATTCACCCCTCCACTTT; CDR3aa: CASSVQGGSNSPLHF
abundance: -; j_gene: TRBJ1-1; d_gene: -; v_gene: TRBV29-1; CDR3nt: TGCAGCGTTTCTCAGGGGACGCCGAACACTGAAGCTTTCTTT; CDR3aa: CSVSQGTPNTEAFF